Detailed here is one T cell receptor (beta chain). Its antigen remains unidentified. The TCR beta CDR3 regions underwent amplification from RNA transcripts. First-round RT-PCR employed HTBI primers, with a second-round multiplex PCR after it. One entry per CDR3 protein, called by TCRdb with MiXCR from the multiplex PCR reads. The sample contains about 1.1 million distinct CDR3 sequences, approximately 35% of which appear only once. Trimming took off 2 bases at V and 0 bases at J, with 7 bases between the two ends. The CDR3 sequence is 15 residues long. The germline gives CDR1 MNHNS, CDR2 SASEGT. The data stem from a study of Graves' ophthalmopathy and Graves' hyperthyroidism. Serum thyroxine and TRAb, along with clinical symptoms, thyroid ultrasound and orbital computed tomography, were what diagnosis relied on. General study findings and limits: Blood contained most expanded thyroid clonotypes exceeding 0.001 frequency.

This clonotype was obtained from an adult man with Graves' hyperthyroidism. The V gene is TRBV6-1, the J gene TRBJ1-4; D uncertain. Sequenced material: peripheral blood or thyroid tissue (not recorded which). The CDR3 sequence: CASSETGATNEKLFF. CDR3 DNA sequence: TGTGCCAGCAGTGAAACGGGTGCAACTAATGAAAAACTGTTTTTT.